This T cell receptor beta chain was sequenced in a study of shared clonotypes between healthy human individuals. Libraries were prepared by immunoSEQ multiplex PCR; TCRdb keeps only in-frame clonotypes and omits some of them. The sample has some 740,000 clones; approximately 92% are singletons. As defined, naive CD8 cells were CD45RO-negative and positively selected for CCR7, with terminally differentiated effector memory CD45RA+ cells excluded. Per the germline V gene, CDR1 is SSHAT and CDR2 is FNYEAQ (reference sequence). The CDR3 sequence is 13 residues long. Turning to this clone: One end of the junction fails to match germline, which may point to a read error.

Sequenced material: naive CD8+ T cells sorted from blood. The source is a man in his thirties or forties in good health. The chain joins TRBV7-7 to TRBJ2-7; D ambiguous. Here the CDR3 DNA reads TGTGCTAGCAGCCCCGAGAGCTCCTACGAGCAGTACTTC. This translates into CASSPESSYEQYF. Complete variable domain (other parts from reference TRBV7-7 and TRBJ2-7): GAGVSQSPRYKVTKRGQDVTLRCDPISSHATLYWYQQALGQGPEFLTYFNYEAQPDKSGLPSDRFSAERPEGSISTLTIQRTEQRDSAMYRCASSPESSYEQYFGPGTRLTVT.